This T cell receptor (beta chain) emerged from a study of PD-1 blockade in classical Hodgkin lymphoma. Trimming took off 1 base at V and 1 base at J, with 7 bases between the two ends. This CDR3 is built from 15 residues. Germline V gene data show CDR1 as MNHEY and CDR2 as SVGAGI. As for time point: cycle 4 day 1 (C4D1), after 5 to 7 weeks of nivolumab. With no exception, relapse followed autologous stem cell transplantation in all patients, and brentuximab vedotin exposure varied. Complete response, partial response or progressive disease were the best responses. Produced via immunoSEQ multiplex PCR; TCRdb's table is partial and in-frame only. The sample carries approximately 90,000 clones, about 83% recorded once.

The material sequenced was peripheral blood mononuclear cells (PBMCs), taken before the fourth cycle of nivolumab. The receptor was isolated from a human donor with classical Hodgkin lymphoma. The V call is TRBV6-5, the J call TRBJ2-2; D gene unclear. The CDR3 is CASSYFSGNTGELFF. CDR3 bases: TGTGCCAGCAGTTACTTTTCGGGGAACACCGGGGAGCTGTTTTTT.